Listed below are T cell receptor beta chains from one sample, sequenced in a study of radiation and T cells in renal cell carcinoma. Clones were read by immunoSEQ multiplex PCR, and TCRdb kept only the in-frame ones, dropping some. The profile covers around 160,000 clones, with around 89% appearing a single time and 3.5% to 5% taken by the ten largest. Material: blood, obtained from a patient whose treatment included radiotherapy and nephrectomy. These receptors all stem from a woman in her seventies with renal cell carcinoma. Both conserved end residues are part of each CDR3. The D gene is left open where the match is weak. Only part of the rows carry a size: once, few, many, or a class if the clone is expanded.

>TRBV9|TRBJ1-1|-|TRBD1|15
TGTGCCAGCAGCGTAGCACAGGGGAGAAGCACTAGGGCTTTCTTT
CASSVAQGRSTRAFF
>TRBV10-3|TRBJ2-1|-|TRBD1|13
TGTGCCATCGGAACAGGGGGTCACAATGAGCAGTTCTTC
CAIGTGGHNEQFF
>TRBV12-5|TRBJ1-1|few|-|12
TGTGCTAGTGGTCGGGGGGGAACTGAAGCTTTCTTT
CASGRGGTEAFF
>TRBV2|TRBJ2-7|-|TRBD1|15
TGTGCCAGCAGCCTATTATGGGACAGGTCGAGCGAGCAGTACTTC
CASSLLWDRSSEQYF
>TRBV13|TRBJ1-5|-|TRBD1|15
TGTGCCAGCAGCACCAGGGGGGATCTGGGCCAGCCCCAGCATTTT
CASSTRGDLGQPQHF
>TRBV6-5|TRBJ1-6|-|TRBD1|15
TGTGCCAGCAGTTACTCCCGACAGGGAGGTTCACCCCTCCACTTT
CASSYSRQGGSPLHF
>TRBV13|TRBJ1-6|once|-|12
TGTGCCAGCAGCGGAGGGGATTCACCCCTCCACTTT
CASSGGDSPLHF
>TRBV29-1|TRBJ1-2|-|-|13
TGCAGCGTTGGTGGAGCACCTAACTATGGCTACACCTTC
CSVGGAPNYGYTF
>TRBV7-9|TRBJ1-5|-|-|14
TGTGCCAGCAGCGCCGACAGTAGCAATCAGCCCCAGCATTTT
CASSADSSNQPQHF
>TRBV29-1|TRBJ1-1|few|-|11
TGCAGCGCCTTAACCGGGATTGAAGCTTTCTTT
CSALTGIEAFF
>TRBV5-1|TRBJ1-6|once|TRBD1|14
TGCGCCAGCAGGTCAGGGGGCAGGGGTTCACCCCTCCACTTT
CASRSGGRGSPLHF
>TRBV19|TRBJ1-3|-|-|16
TGTGCCAGTAGTATCCTGGGTGGGACCTCTGGAAACACCATATATTTT
CASSILGGTSGNTIYF
>TRBV19|TRBJ1-3|few|-|11
TGTGCCAGTTCCTTTGGAAACACCATATATTTT
CASSFGNTIYF
>TRBV2|TRBJ1-5|-|-|14
TGTGCCAGCAGTGACGGGGGAGGGAGTCAGCCCCAGCATTTT
CASSDGGGSQPQHF
>TRBV29-1|TRBJ2-7|-|-|14
TGCAGCGTTGAAGAGACAGGCCACCTCTACGAGCAGTACTTC
CSVEETGHLYEQYF
>TRBV6-5|TRBJ1-2|-|-|13
TGTGCCAGCAGTATATACGCAACTAATGGCTACACCTTC
CASSIYATNGYTF
>TRBV2|TRBJ2-2|-|TRBD2|15
TGTGCCACCGCTACTAGCGGGGTGAACACCGGGGAGCTGTTTTTT
CATATSGVNTGELFF
>TRBV7-2|TRBJ2-7|-|TRBD1|15
TGTGCCAGCAGCGGTTCCGGACAGGCCCCCTACGAGCAGTACTTC
CASSGSGQAPYEQYF